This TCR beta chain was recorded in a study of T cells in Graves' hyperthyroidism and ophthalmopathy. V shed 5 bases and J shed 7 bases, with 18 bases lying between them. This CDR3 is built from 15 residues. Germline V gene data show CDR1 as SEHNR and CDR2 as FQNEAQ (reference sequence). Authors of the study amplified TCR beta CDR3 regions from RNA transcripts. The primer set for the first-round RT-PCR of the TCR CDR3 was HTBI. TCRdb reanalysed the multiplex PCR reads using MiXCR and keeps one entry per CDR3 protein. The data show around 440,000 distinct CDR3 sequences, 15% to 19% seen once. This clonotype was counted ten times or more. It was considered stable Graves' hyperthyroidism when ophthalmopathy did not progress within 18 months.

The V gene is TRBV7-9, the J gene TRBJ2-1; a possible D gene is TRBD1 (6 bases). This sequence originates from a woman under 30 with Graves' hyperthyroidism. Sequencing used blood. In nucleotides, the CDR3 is TGTGCCAGCAGCATTACAGGGCAAGGGGGAAATGAGCAGTTCTTC. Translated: CASSITGQGGNEQFF.